This T cell receptor (beta chain) was identified in a study of blood T cell repertoires in COVID-19. Study-level information: Specimens from acute and convalescent COVID-19 originated in the United States, Italy and Spain. Sources were T cells, B-cell-depleted T cells, or PBMCs; the material itself was cDNA or gDNA.

In the original analysis: Amplified reference gene primers provided the basis for estimating nucleated cell counts. Clones were sequenced by immunoSEQ multiplex PCR, and TCRdb holds only the in-frame ones, with some missing. V, J and clone size derive from that table, while D and trimming were established from the DNA sequence. The sample records approximately 150,000 clones, around 87% being singletons. The sequence derives from an elderly woman with COVID-19, enrolled during active disease. The sample consisted of peripheral blood.

CDR3 nucleotides: TGTGCCAGCAGTCCACTAGCGGGAGGGCCCTCCTACAATGAGCAGTTCTTC. Protein product: CASSPLAGGPSYNEQFF. This sequence joins TRBV2 and TRBJ2-1, with 13 bases matching TRBD2. Trimming cost V 5 bases and J 0 bases; bases outside gene matches: 4. Germline V lookup: CDR1 SNHLY, CDR2 FYNNEI. This CDR3 contains 17 residues.